The next 20 T cell receptor beta chains were all read from a single sample in a study of cytomegalovirus exposure and HLA in healthy donors. Here immunoSEQ multiplex PCR was the method, and the copy in TCRdb shows in-frame clones only, minus some. In the table there are 100,000 or so clones, approximately 86% of which are singletons. Sequencing was carried out using PBMCs. Receptor source: a young woman in good health and CMV-seropositive.

The CDR3 DNA follows: TGTGCCAGCAGCTTGGAGCGGGGTGAGGAGACCCAGTACTTC. It yields the protein CASSLERGEETQYF. This sequence joins TRBV13 and TRBJ2-5, with 7 bases fitting TRBD2. Germline values: CDR1 PRHDT, CDR2 FYEKMQ (reference sequence). The CDR3 is made up of 14 amino acids. With V trimmed by 3 bases and J by 5 bases, 6 bases remained unmatched.

The V gene is TRBV20-1, the J gene TRBJ2-7, with 7 bases lining up with TRBD1. CDR3 length: 10 residues. J gave up 6 bases and V 5 bases, and 1 base lay outside the gene matches. Germline V gives CDR1 DFQATT, CDR2 SNEGSKA (reference sequence). CDR3 sequence: CSAYRGEQYF. For the CDR3, the DNA is TGCAGTGCTTACAGGGGCGAGCAGTACTTC.

V usage is TRBV5-4 and J usage is TRBJ2-1; 10 bases align to TRBD1. Trimming took 0 bases from V and 1 from J; bases not matched to a gene: 1. The CDR3 spans 16 residues. Germline lookup yields CDR1 SGHNT and CDR2 YYREEE (reference sequence). The CDR3 DNA reads TGTGCCAGCAGCTTGGGGACAGGGGGATCCTACAATGAGCAGTTCTTC. The encoded protein is CASSLGTGGSYNEQFF.

This clone appeared once. The chain couples TRBV11-2 to TRBJ2-5; no clear D gene. V was shortened by 0 bases and J by 4 bases, with 9 bases between the two germline ends. The CDR3 is made up of 14 amino acids. The germline CDR1 and CDR2 sequences are SGHAT and FQNNGV. Here the CDR3 reads CASSLDRIGETQYF. The CDR3 DNA is TGTGCCAGCAGCTTAGACAGGATAGGAGAGACCCAGTACTTC.

V and J are TRBV29-1 and TRBJ1-4; 12 nucleotides match TRBD1. Germline V lookup: CDR1 SQVTM, CDR2 ANQGSEA. The junction had 6 bases not matched to a gene; V was cut back by 7 bases and J by 6 bases. The length of the CDR3 is 14 residues. In DNA form, the CDR3 reads TGCAGCGCCGGGACAGGGGGCGAATATGAAAAACTGTTTTTT. It is translated as CSAGTGGEYEKLFF.

V and J are TRBV4-1 and TRBJ2-5; the D gene is possibly TRBD2 (5 bases). The CDR3 is made up of 13 amino acids. The germline CDR1 and CDR2 sequences are MGHRA and YSYEKL. The V end was cut by 4 bases, the J end by 5 bases, with 11 bases between. This CDR3 reads CASSLGIAETQYF. Written as DNA, the CDR3 is TGCGCCAGCAGCCTTGGAATAGCGGAGACCCAGTACTTC.

This sequence joins TRBV5-1 and TRBJ1-2, with 11 bases identical to TRBD1. Germline V gives CDR1 SGHRS, CDR2 YFSETQ. The CDR3 extends over 18 amino acids. V shed 1 base, J shed 4 bases, and the junction held 12 bases outside the gene matches. The CDR3 region is CASSLPGQGAGLVYGYTF. The CDR3 DNA is TGCGCCAGCAGCTTGCCCGGACAGGGGGCGGGATTGGTCTATGGCTACACCTTC.

This chain links TRBV19 with TRBJ2-1; 11 bases line up with TRBD1. Unmatched junction bases numbered 8, after V lost 6 bases and J lost 1 base. The CDR3 has 17 amino acids. Germline V gene sequence: CDR1 LNHDA, CDR2 SQIVND (reference sequence). The CDR3 DNA is TGTGCCAGTAGCCGTGGACAGGGGGCGAGGTCCTACAATGAGCAGTTCTTC. It is translated as CASSRGQGARSYNEQFF.

This clone was seen a single time. The J gene is TRBJ2-1, the V gene TRBV5-1; TRBD2 agrees at 10 bases. CDR3 length: 15 residues. Per germline, CDR1 SGHRS and CDR2 YFSETQ. Trimming at V came to 5 bases and at J to 8 bases, leaving 10 bases not matched to a gene. This CDR3 reads CASREGLAVGDEQFF. CDR3 in DNA: TGCGCCAGCAGAGAAGGACTAGCGGTTGGCGATGAGCAGTTCTTC.

The rearrangement uses TRBV11-2 and TRBJ2-6; D gene unclear. Germline CDR1 SGHAT, CDR2 FQNNGV. CDR3 length: 16 amino acids. Between the trimmed V and J ends, which lost 0 bases and 2 bases, there was a span of 8 bases. The DNA for the CDR3 is TGTGCCAGCAGCTTAGATCGGTTTACTGGGGCCAACGTCCTGACTTTC. Translating it yields CASSLDRFTGANVLTF.

The gene calls are TRBV2 and TRBJ1-5; 10 bases agree with TRBD1. Trimming removed 7 bases from V and 0 bases from J; junction bases left unmatched: 9. CDR1 is SNHLY and CDR2 is FYNNEI in the germline V gene. The CDR3 consists of 17 residues. The CDR3 bases are TGTGCCAGCAAGGGGACAGGGGCTACATATAGCAATCAGCCCCAGCATTTT. This gives the protein CASKGTGATYSNQPQHF.

The chain combines TRBV25-1 with TRBJ2-5; 11 bases agree with TRBD2. Germline V gene data show CDR1 as MGHDK and CDR2 as SYGVNS. The CDR3 runs to 15 residues. With 4 bases clipped from V and 2 bases from J, the junction kept 3 bases outside the gene matches. The CDR3 bases are TGTGCCAGCAGTGGACTAGCGGGGAGACAAGAGACCCAGTACTTC. As protein: CASSGLAGRQETQYF.

This rearrangement joins TRBV19 to TRBJ2-1; possibly TRBD2 for D (5 bases). Between the trimmed V and J ends, which lost 0 bases and 3 bases, there was a span of 9 bases. This CDR3 has 15 residues. Germline CDR1 LNHDA, CDR2 SQIVND (reference sequence). The CDR3 loop is CASSIEGSVYNEQFF. The CDR3 DNA reads TGTGCCAGTAGTATAGAAGGTAGCGTCTACAATGAGCAGTTCTTC.

This chain connects TRBV10-3 to TRBJ2-3; 9 bases match TRBD2. CDR1 ENHRY and CDR2 SYGVKD come from the germline V gene. The V gene end was trimmed by 5 bases and the J gene end by 9 bases; junction bases not matched to a gene: 18. CDR3 size: 17 residues. The CDR3 sequence is CAISMSGRWDRGETQYF. In DNA form, the CDR3 reads TGTGCCATCAGTATGAGCGGGAGGTGGGACCGGGGGGAGACGCAGTATTTT.

This clone was detected only a few times. The rearrangement joins TRBV9 to TRBJ1-5; D unresolved. The V end lost 2 bases, the J end lost 4 bases, and 7 bases lay between the germline ends. The CDR3 spans 13 residues. Germline V gene sequence: CDR1 SGDLS, CDR2 YYNGEE. CDR3 nucleotide sequence: TGTGCCAGCAGCGTGGCCGGGAATCAGCCCCAGCATTTT. Translated: CASSVAGNQPQHF.

V gene TRBV4-1 combines with J gene TRBJ1-4, with D possibly matching TRBD1 (6 bases). This CDR3 has 13 residues. Trimming pared 6 bases from V and 11 bases from J, leaving 16 bases between. CDR1 and CDR2 from the germline V gene are MGHRA and YSYEKL. The CDR3 region is CASRGTKREKLFF. The CDR3 DNA sequence: TGCGCCAGCAGAGGGACAAAACGAGAGAAACTGTTTTTT.

The V gene is TRBV7-2, the J gene TRBJ1-2; D call uncertain. With 2 bases removed from V and 4 bases from J, the gap between germline ends came to 8 bases. This CDR3 has 13 amino acids. Germline-derived CDR1 and CDR2 are SGHTA and FQGNSA. DNA for the CDR3: TGTGCCAGCAGCTTATTGAGGAGCTATGGCTACACCTTC. It translates to CASSLLRSYGYTF.

V is TRBV4-1 and J is TRBJ2-7; D gene uncertain. Germline CDR1 and CDR2: MGHRA and YSYEKL. V was trimmed by 5 bases and J by 7 bases, leaving 15 bases between them. This CDR3 is 13 amino acids long. The CDR3 nucleotides read TGCGCCAGCAGCACGTCGGGTGGTCTAGAGCAGTACTTC. Amino acids: CASSTSGGLEQYF.

V gene TRBV9 combines with J gene TRBJ2-2; 11 bases are shared with TRBD2. The V gene end was trimmed by 0 bases and the J gene end by 6 bases; junction bases not matched to a gene: 4. Germline V gene sequence: CDR1 SGDLS, CDR2 YYNGEE. The CDR3 covers 16 residues. For the CDR3, the DNA is TGTGCCAGCAGCGTAGTTAGACTAGCGGGACCCGGGGAGCTGTTTTTT. As protein: CASSVVRLAGPGELFF.

This clone was counted only a few times. CDR3 nucleotides: TGTGCCAGCAGCTTGGGGACAGGGACCAATGAGCAGTTCTTC. It encodes CASSLGTGTNEQFF. The chain carries TRBV5-6 and TRBJ2-1; 8 nucleotides agree with TRBD1. The germline V gene encodes CDR1 SGHDT and CDR2 YYEEEE. This CDR3 has 14 residues. The V and J ends lost 0 bases and 6 bases, in that order; junction bases with no gene match: 2.